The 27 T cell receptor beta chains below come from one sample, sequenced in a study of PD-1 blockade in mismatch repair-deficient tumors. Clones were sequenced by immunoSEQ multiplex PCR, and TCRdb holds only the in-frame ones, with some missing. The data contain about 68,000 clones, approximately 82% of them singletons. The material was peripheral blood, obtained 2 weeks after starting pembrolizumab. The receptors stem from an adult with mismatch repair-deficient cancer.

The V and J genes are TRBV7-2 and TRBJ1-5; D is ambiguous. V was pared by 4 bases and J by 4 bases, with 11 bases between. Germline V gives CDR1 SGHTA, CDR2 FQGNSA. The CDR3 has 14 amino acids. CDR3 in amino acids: CASSSTISNQPQHF. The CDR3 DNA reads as TGTGCCAGCAGCTCCACTATCAGTAATCAGCCCCAGCATTTT.

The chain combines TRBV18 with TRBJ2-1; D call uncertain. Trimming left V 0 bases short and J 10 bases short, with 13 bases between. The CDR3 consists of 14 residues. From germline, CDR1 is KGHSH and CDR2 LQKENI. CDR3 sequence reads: CASSPPSVRLEQFF. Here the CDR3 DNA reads TGTGCCAGCTCACCACCGTCCGTGCGGCTCGAGCAGTTCTTC.

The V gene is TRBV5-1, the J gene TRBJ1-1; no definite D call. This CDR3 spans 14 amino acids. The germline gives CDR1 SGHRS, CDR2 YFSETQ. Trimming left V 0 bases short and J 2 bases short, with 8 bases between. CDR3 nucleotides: TGCGCCAGCAGCTTGGGGCATATTAACACTGAAGCTTTCTTT. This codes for CASSLGHINTEAFF.

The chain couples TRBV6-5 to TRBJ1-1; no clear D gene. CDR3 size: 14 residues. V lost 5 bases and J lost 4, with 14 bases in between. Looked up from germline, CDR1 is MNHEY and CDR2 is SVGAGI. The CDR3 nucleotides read TGTGCCAGCAGTCTCCTAGGACGGGGCACTGAAGCTTTCTTT. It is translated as CASSLLGRGTEAFF.

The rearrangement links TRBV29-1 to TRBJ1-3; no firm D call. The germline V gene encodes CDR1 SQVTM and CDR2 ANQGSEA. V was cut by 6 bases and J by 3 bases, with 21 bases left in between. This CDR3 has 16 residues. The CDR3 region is CSVAEQHRGDGNTIYF. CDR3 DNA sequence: TGCAGCGTGGCGGAACAACACCGGGGAGATGGAAACACCATATATTTT.

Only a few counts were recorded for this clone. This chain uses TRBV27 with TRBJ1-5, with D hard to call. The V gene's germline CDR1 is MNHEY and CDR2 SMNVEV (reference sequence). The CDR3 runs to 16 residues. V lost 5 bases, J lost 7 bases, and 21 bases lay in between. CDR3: CASSVLGSDPLQPQHF. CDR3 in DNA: TGTGCCAGCAGTGTCCTGGGGTCCGACCCTCTCCAGCCCCAGCATTTT.

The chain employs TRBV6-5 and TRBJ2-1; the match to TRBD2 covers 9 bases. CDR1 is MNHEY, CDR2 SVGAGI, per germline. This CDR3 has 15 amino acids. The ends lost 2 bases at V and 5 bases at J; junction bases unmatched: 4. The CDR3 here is CASSYRLAGNNEQFF. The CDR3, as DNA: TGTGCCAGCAGTTACCGGCTAGCGGGAAACAATGAGCAGTTCTTC.

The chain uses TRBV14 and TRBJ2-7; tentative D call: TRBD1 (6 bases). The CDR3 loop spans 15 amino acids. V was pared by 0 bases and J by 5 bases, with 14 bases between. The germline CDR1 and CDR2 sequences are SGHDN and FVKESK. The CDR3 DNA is TGTGCCAGCAGCCAAGAATGGGACAACTTCGACGAGCAGTACTTC. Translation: CASSQEWDNFDEQYF.

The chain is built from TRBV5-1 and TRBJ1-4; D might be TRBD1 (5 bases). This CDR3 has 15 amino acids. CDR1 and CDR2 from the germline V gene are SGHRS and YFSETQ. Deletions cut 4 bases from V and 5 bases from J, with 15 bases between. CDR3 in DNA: TGCGCCAGCAGCCCGGACGGGACTGACAATGAAAAACTGTTTTTT. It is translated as CASSPDGTDNEKLFF. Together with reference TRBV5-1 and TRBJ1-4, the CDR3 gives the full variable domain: KAGVTQTPRYLIKTRGQQVTLSCSPISGHRSVSWYQQTPGQGLQFLFEYFSETQRNKGNFPGRFSGRQFSNSRSEMNVSTLELGDSALYLCASSPDGTDNEKLFFGSGTQLSVL.

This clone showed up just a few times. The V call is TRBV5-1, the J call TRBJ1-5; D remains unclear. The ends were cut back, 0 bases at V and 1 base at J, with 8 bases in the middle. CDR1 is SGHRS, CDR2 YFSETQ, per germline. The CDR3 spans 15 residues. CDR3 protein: CASSLDGRSNQPQHF. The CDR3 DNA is TGCGCCAGCAGCTTGGATGGCAGGAGCAATCAGCCCCAGCATTTT.

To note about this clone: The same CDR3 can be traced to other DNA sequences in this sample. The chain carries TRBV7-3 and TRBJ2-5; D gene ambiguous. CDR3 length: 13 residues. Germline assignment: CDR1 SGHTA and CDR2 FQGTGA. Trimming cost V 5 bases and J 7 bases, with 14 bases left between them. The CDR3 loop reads CASSRALDATQYF. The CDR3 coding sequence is TGTGCCAGCAGCCGGGCCTTAGACGCGACCCAGTACTTC.

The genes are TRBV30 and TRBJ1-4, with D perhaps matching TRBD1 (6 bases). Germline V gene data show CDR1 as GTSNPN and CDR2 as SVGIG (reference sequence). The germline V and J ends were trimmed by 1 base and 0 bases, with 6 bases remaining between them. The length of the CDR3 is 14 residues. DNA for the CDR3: TGTGCCTGGAGTGCAGGGGCAACTAATGAAAAACTGTTTTTT. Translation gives CAWSAGATNEKLFF.

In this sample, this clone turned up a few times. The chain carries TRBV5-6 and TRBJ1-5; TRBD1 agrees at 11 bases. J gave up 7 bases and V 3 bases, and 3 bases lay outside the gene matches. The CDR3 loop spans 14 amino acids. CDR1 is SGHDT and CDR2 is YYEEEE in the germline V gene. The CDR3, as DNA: TGTGCCAGCAGCTCGGGACAGGGGGTACAGCCCCAGCATTTT. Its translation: CASSSGQGVQPQHF. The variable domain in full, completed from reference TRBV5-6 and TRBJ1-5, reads DAGVTQSPTHLIKTRGQQVTLRCSPKSGHDTVSWYQQALGQGPQFIFQYYEEEERQRGNFPDRFSGHQFPNYSSELNVNALLLGDSALYLCASSSGQGVQPQHFGDGTRLSIL.

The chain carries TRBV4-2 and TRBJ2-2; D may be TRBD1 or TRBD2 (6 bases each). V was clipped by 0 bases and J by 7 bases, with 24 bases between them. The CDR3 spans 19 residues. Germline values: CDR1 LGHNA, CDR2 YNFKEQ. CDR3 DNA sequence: TGTGCCAGCAGCCAAGATCCACTAGCAGGGGTGGGTTGGTACGGGGAGCTGTTTTTT. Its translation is CASSQDPLAGVGWYGELFF.

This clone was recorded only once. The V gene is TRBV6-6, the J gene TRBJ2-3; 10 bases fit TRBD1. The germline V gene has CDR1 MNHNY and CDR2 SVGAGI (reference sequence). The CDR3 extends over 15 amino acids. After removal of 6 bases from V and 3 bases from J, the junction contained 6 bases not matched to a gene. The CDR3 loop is CASSLRTGGTDTQYF. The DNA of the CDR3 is TGTGCCAGCAGCCTACGGACAGGGGGAACAGATACGCAGTATTTT.

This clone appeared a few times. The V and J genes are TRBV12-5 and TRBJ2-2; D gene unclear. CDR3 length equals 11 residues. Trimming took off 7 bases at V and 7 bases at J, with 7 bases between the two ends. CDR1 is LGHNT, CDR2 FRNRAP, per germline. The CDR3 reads CASVGYGELFF. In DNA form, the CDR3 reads TGTGCTAGTGTGGGGTACGGGGAGCTGTTTTTT.

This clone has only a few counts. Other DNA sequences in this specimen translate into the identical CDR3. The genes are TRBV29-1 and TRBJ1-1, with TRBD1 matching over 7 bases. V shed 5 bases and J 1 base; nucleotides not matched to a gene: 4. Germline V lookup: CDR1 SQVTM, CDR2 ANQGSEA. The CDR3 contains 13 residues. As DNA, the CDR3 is TGCAGCGTTCTGGGACAGACGAACACTGAAGCTTTCTTT. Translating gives CSVLGQTNTEAFF.

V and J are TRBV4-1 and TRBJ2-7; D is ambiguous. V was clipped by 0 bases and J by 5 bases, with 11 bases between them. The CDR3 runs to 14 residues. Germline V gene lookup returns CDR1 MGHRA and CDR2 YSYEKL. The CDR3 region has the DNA TGCGCCAGCAGCCAAGAGCCTAGTATCCACGAGCAGTACTTC. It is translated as CASSQEPSIHEQYF.

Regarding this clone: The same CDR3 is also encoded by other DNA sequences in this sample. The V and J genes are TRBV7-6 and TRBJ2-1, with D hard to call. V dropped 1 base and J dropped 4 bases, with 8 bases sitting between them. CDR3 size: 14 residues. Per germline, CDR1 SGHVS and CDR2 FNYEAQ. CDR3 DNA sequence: TGTGCCAGCAGCTTAGAAAGAGGATACAATGAGCAGTTCTTC. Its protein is CASSLERGYNEQFF.

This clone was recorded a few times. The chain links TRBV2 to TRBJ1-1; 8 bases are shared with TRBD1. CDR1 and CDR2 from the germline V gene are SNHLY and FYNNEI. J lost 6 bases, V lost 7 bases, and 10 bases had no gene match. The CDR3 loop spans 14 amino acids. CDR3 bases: TGTGCCAGCATTTCGCAGGGGGCATGGTCTGAAGCTTTCTTT. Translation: CASISQGAWSEAFF.

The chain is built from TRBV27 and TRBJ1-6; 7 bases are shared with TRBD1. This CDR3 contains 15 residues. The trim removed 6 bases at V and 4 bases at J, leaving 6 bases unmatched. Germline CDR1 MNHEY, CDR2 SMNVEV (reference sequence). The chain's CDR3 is CASSLQGLYNSPLHF. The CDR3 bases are TGTGCCAGCAGCCTACAGGGGTTGTATAATTCACCCCTCCACTTT.

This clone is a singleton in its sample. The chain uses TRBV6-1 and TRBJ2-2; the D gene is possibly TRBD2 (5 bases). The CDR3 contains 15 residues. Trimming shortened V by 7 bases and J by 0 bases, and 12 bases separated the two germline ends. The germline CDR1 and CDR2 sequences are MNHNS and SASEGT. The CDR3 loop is CASKALAANTGELFF. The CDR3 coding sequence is TGTGCCAGCAAAGCGCTAGCCGCGAACACCGGGGAGCTGTTTTTT.

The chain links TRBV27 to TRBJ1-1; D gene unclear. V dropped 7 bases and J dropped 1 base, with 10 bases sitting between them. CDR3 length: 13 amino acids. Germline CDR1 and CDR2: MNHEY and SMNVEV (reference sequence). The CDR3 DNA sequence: TGTGCCAGCAAACCGGGAACGAACACTGAAGCTTTCTTT. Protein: CASKPGTNTEAFF.

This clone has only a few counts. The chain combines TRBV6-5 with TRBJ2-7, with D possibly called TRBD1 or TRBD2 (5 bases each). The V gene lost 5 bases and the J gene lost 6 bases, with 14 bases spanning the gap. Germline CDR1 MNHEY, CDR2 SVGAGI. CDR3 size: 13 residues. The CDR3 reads CASSVGVIGEQYF. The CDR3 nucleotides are TGTGCCAGCAGTGTGGGGGTCATCGGCGAGCAGTACTTC.

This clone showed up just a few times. CDR3 sequence (DNA): TGTGCCAGCTCAGCCGTGATGGGGGACCATGGCTACACCTTC. It encodes CASSAVMGDHGYTF. This sequence joins TRBV18 and TRBJ1-2; tentatively, D is TRBD1 (5 bases). Trimming shortened V by 5 bases and J by 6 bases, and 16 bases separated the two germline ends. Germline V CDR1 and CDR2: KGHSH, LQKENI. This CDR3 contains 14 residues.

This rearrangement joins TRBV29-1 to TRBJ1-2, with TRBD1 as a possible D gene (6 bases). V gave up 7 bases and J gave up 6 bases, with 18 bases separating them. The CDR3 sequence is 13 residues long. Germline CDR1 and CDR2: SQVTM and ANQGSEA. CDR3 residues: CSAEGGIIDGYTF. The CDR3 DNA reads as TGCAGCGCCGAGGGGGGGATTATCGATGGCTACACCTTC.

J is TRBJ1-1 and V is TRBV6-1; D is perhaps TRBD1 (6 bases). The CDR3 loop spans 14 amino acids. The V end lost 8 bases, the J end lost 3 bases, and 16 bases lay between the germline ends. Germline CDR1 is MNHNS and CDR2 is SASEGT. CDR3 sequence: CASGGLRLDTEAFF. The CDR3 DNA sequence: TGTGCCAGCGGGGGCCTCCGACTCGACACTGAAGCTTTCTTT.